These 16 T cell receptor beta chains originate from one sample sequenced in a study of beta chain features in type 1 diabetes. Notes on the study in general: Moderate but significant shortening of TCRB CDR3s was recorded in all four CD4+ subsets from Type 1 diabetes patients.

No antigens are known for them. Expressed TCRB transcripts were sequenced after all isolated RNA was converted to cDNA. Only in-frame clones appear in the TCRdb table, and some are missing; sequencing was by immunoSEQ multiplex PCR. Among about 650,000 clones listed, around 12% were seen once. The material sequenced was naive CD4+ T cells from blood. The source is a man aged 25 to 45 with type 1 diabetes.

V is TRBV7-9 and J is TRBJ2-4; perhaps TRBD1 as D (6 bases). Germline assignment: CDR1 SEHNR and CDR2 FQNEAQ (reference sequence). Trimming took off 4 bases at V and 0 bases at J, with 16 bases between the two ends. The CDR3 contains 17 residues. This CDR3 is CASSSLDRLLAKNIQYF. CDR3 nucleotides: TGTGCCAGCAGCTCCCTTGACAGGCTCCTAGCCAAAAACATTCAGTACTTC.

V is TRBV5-1 and J is TRBJ1-2; D perhaps matches TRBD1 (5 bases). Germline V gene data show CDR1 as SGHRS and CDR2 as YFSETQ. Trimming removed 4 bases from V and 4 bases from J, with 11 bases in between. This CDR3 has 13 amino acids. This chain's CDR3 is CASSPIDSYGYTF. The CDR3 coding sequence is TGCGCCAGCAGCCCCATTGACAGCTATGGCTACACCTTC.

Only a few counts were recorded for this clone. The chain employs TRBV5-4 and TRBJ2-3; D possibly corresponds to TRBD2 (6 bases). The V and J ends lost 3 bases and 2 bases respectively, with 16 bases between them. From germline, CDR1 is SGHNT and CDR2 YYREEE (reference sequence). The CDR3 length is 16 residues. The CDR3 sequence: CASSSSWGGNTDTQYF. As DNA, the CDR3 is TGTGCCAGCAGCTCATCCTGGGGCGGGAACACAGATACGCAGTATTTT.

The rearrangement joins TRBV6-5 to TRBJ1-2; TRBD1 agrees at 7 bases. CDR1 and CDR2 from the germline V gene are MNHEY and SVGAGI. The V gene end was trimmed by 6 bases and the J gene end by 4 bases; junction bases not matched to a gene: 11. The CDR3 runs to 15 residues. The CDR3 is CASRPGTVALYGYTF. The CDR3 DNA reads as TGTGCCAGCAGGCCTGGGACAGTCGCCCTCTATGGCTACACCTTC.

The chain employs TRBV7-9 and TRBJ2-7; D is uncertain. V shed 0 bases and J shed 6 bases, with 9 bases lying between them. Germline V gene data show CDR1 as SEHNR and CDR2 as FQNEAQ (reference sequence). This CDR3 comprises 13 residues. The CDR3 loop reads CASSLAGRSEQYF. DNA of the CDR3: TGTGCCAGCAGCTTAGCGGGCAGGTCCGAGCAGTACTTC. Full variable domain (outside the CDR3, taken from reference TRBV7-9 and TRBJ2-7): DTGVSQNPRHKITKRGQNVTFRCDPISEHNRLYWYRQTLGQGPEFLTYFQNEAQLEKSRLLSDRFSAERPKGSFSTLEIQRTEQGDSAMYLCASSLAGRSEQYFGPGTRLTVT.

V gene TRBV7-2 combines with J gene TRBJ2-1; D is unresolved. CDR3 size: 16 residues. V shed 5 bases and J shed 3 bases, with 17 bases lying between them. Germline CDR1 is SGHTA and CDR2 is FQGNSA. The CDR3 sequence is CASSLAIVAGYNEQFF. DNA of the CDR3: TGTGCCAGCAGCCTGGCAATCGTGGCCGGCTACAATGAGCAGTTCTTC.

This clone came up a few times. The chain recombines TRBV7-9 with TRBJ1-5, with D uncertain. CDR1 is SEHNR, CDR2 FQNEAQ, per germline (reference sequence). The CDR3 length is 15 residues. Trimming cost V 4 bases and J 2 bases, with 12 bases left between them. CDR3 sequence (DNA): TGTGCCAGCAGCTCACCGGGCATAGGCAATCAGCCCCAGCATTTT. Protein: CASSSPGIGNQPQHF.

This chain joins TRBV7-9 and TRBJ1-4; 8 nucleotides align to TRBD1. CDR3 length: 18 residues. Germline assignment: CDR1 SEHNR and CDR2 FQNEAQ (reference sequence). The ends lost 5 bases at V and 3 bases at J; junction bases unmatched: 14. The CDR3 coding sequence is TGTGCCAGCAGCGCAGCCTGGGCAGGGGGCCTGGCTAATGAAAAACTGTTTTTT. Amino acid sequence: CASSAAWAGGLANEKLFF.

The V and J genes are TRBV25-1 and TRBJ1-3; TRBD1 is a possible D gene (5 bases). Trimming pared 4 bases from V and 4 bases from J, leaving 14 bases between. This CDR3 has 15 amino acids. Germline V gene lookup returns CDR1 MGHDK and CDR2 SYGVNS. CDR3 DNA: TGTGCCAGCAGTGGACCAGGGACCGAGGGAAACACCATATATTTT. This gives the protein CASSGPGTEGNTIYF.

Only a few counts were recorded for this clone. The chain employs TRBV9 and TRBJ1-6; 7 nucleotides match TRBD1. Looked up from germline, CDR1 is SGDLS and CDR2 is YYNGEE. This CDR3 has 16 residues. The V segment lost 3 bases and the J segment 5 bases; nucleotides outside the gene matches: 8. The CDR3 nucleotides read TGTGCCAGCAGCGAGGGGGGGACAGCAAATAATTCACCCCTCCACTTT. Encoded protein: CASSEGGTANNSPLHF.

The J gene is TRBJ2-5, the V gene TRBV7-2; tentative D call: TRBD2 (5 bases). The V end lost 0 bases, the J end lost 0 bases, and 8 bases lay between the germline ends. The germline gives CDR1 SGHTA, CDR2 FQGNSA. The CDR3 has 15 residues. In nucleotides, the CDR3 is TGTGCCAGCAGCTTAGCTAGCGCACACCAAGAGACCCAGTACTTC. It codes for CASSLASAHQETQYF.

This chain links TRBV4-2 with TRBJ1-3; possible D gene TRBD1, 5 bases. Germline loops: CDR1 LGHNA, CDR2 YNFKEQ. This CDR3 region has 14 residues. The germline V and J ends were trimmed by 4 bases and 8 bases, with 15 bases remaining between them. DNA for the CDR3: TGTGCCAGCAGCCGACGCAGGGTGCAAGACACCATATATTTT. Protein product: CASSRRRVQDTIYF.

Only a few counts were recorded for this clone. DNA for the CDR3: TGTGCCAGCAGCCAAGAGAAGGGTTGGGGCACAGATACGCAGTATTTT. Translating it yields CASSQEKGWGTDTQYF. The gene calls are TRBV14 and TRBJ2-3; no clear D gene. CDR1 and CDR2 (germline): SGHDN, FVKESK. V was cut by 0 bases and J by 1 base, with 11 bases left in between. CDR3 size: 16 residues.

The chain carries TRBV6-5 and TRBJ1-4; TRBD1 matches 9 bases. This CDR3 has 16 amino acids. Germline V gives CDR1 MNHEY, CDR2 SVGAGI. J was trimmed by 8 bases and V by 4 bases; bases with no gene match: 11. DNA for the CDR3: TGTGCCAGCAGTTCCGCCGGGACAGGGTTTGAGGAAAAACTGTTTTTT. Translation: CASSSAGTGFEEKLFF.

This clone was picked up a small number of times. The gene calls are TRBV12-5 and TRBJ2-2; unclear D gene. V lost 2 bases, J lost 3 bases, and 7 bases lay in between. The germline V gene encodes CDR1 LGHNT and CDR2 FRNRAP. This CDR3 is built from 14 residues. The CDR3 here is CASGLSTDTGELFF. The CDR3 DNA follows: TGTGCTAGTGGTTTGTCCACAGACACCGGGGAGCTGTTTTTT.

The gene calls are TRBV29-1 and TRBJ1-1; D unresolved. Germline CDR1 SQVTM, CDR2 ANQGSEA. Trimming took off 4 bases at V and 7 bases at J, with 10 bases between the two ends. The CDR3 has 11 amino acids. The CDR3 bases are TGCAGCGTTGTGGAGTGGATTGAAGCTTTCTTT. Translating it yields CSVVEWIEAFF.